The text below deals with one T cell receptor beta chain. The CDR3 is 16 residues long. Germline V gene data show CDR1 as MNHNY and CDR2 as SVGAGI (reference sequence). J lost 0 bases, V lost 5 bases, and 10 bases had no gene match. This sample is part of a study of blood T cell repertoires in COVID-19. Study summary: Acute-phase and convalescent COVID-19 samples originated in the United States, Italy and Spain. In each case, the material was cDNA or gDNA derived from T cells, B-cell-depleted T cells, or PBMCs.

The authors' processing: Reference gene primer amplification in the assay estimated nucleated cell counts. Method: immunoSEQ multiplex PCR; TCRdb's copy keeps in-frame clones and lacks some. V and J calls and clone size are given by that table; D and trimming were obtained from the DNA. The data show about 100,000 clones, with approximately 90% seen just once and about 5.7% held by the top ten. While infection was still active, Seattle patients were enrolled and then followed longitudinally. The material sequenced was peripheral blood. The TCR sequence derives from a woman aged 45 to 65 with COVID-19, enrolled during active disease. V is TRBV6-6 and J is TRBJ2-7; 7 nucleotides agree with TRBD1. For the CDR3, the DNA is TGTGCCAGCAGTCCGCCCCGGACAGGAGTCTCCTACGAGCAGTACTTC. Protein product: CASSPPRTGVSYEQYF.